The 21 T cell receptor beta chains listed next were all sequenced from one sample in a study of CD8 T cells in Susac syndrome. Reverse transcription of about 0.5 to 1 ug RNA used random hexamers. In TCRdb, the immunoSEQ multiplex PCR reads were re-called with MiXCR into one record per CDR3 protein. The sample records roughly 200,000 distinct CDR3 sequences, 95% being singletons. Specimen: CD4+ T cells from PBMCs. The source of these receptors is a human donor with multiple sclerosis.

The V and J genes are TRBV23-1 and TRBJ2-5; D gene uncertain. TRBV23-1 is identified as an open reading frame with a role that is uncertain. V shed 4 bases and J shed 3 bases, with 12 bases lying between them. The length of the CDR3 is 14 residues. The CDR3 nucleotides are TGCGCCAGCAGTCGTTCTGCCCCGGAAGAGACCCAGTACTTC. Protein sequence: CASSRSAPEETQYF.

The chain has TRBV11-2 and TRBJ2-3, with D perhaps assigned TRBD1 or TRBD2 (6 bases each). V was cut by 0 bases and J by 2 bases, with 9 bases left in between. The CDR3 runs 15 residues. Germline V gene data show CDR1 as SGHAT and CDR2 as FQNNGV. CDR3 protein: CASSLDRGVTDTQYF. The DNA for the CDR3 is TGTGCCAGCAGCTTAGATAGGGGGGTCACAGATACGCAGTATTTT.

The chain employs TRBV7-9 and TRBJ1-2; no clear D gene. CDR3 size: 13 residues. The V end lost 2 bases, the J end lost 5 bases, and 9 bases lay between the germline ends. In germline, CDR1 is SEHNR, CDR2 FQNEAQ (reference sequence). The CDR3: CASSLIQDYGYTF. DNA for the CDR3: TGTGCCAGCAGCTTAATTCAGGATTATGGCTACACCTTC.

The chain links TRBV2 to TRBJ2-7; D possibly corresponds to TRBD1 (6 bases). V lost 7 bases to trimming and J lost 5 bases, with 15 bases between them. Germline V gives CDR1 SNHLY, CDR2 FYNNEI. The CDR3 sequence is 13 residues long. The DNA for the CDR3 is TGTGCCAGCAACAAACAGGGAAAGGACGAGCAGTACTTC. Its translation: CASNKQGKDEQYF. Full variable domain (rest looked up from reference TRBV2 and TRBJ2-7): EPEVTQTPSHQVTQMGQEVILRCVPISNHLYFYWYRQILGQKVEFLVSFYNNEISEKSEIFDDQFSVERPDGSNFTLKIRSTKLEDSAMYFCASNKQGKDEQYFGPGTRLTVT.

The chain recombines TRBV13 with TRBJ1-2; 9 positions agree with TRBD1. The CDR3 runs 15 residues. Germline loops: CDR1 PRHDT, CDR2 FYEKMQ (reference sequence). V dropped 2 bases and J dropped 12; count of bases not matched to a gene: 13. The CDR3, as DNA: TGTGCCAGCAGCTTAACCGGGACAGGGCCATCTGCGGACACCTTC. Protein sequence: CASSLTGTGPSADTF.

The chain carries TRBV5-6 and TRBJ1-5, with D unclear. The CDR3 is 16 residues long. Germline loops: CDR1 SGHDT, CDR2 YYEEEE. The V end lost 1 base, the J end lost 1 base, and 12 bases lay between the germline ends. CDR3 protein: CASSLWYGSSNQPQHF. The CDR3 bases are TGTGCCAGCAGCTTGTGGTATGGGAGCAGCAATCAGCCCCAGCATTTT.

The chain couples TRBV6-5 to TRBJ2-6, with D possibly matching TRBD2 (6 bases). The CDR3 is made up of 16 amino acids. Germline loops: CDR1 MNHEY, CDR2 SVGAGI. V was pared by 0 bases and J by 0 bases, with 6 bases between. CDR3 residues: CASSYSTSSGANVLTF. The CDR3, as DNA: TGTGCCAGCAGTTACTCGACTAGCTCTGGGGCCAACGTCCTGACTTTC.

The chain recombines TRBV14 with TRBJ2-5, with D unresolved. Germline V gene lookup returns CDR1 SGHDN and CDR2 FVKESK. The V end lost 3 bases, the J end lost 3 bases, and 8 bases lay between the germline ends. CDR3 length: 13 amino acids. As DNA, the CDR3 is TGTGCCAGCAGCCACACAGTCAAAGAGACCCAGTACTTC. This sequence encodes CASSHTVKETQYF.

This sequence joins TRBV3-1 and TRBJ2-3; D not resolved. This CDR3 is 13 amino acids long. CDR1 is LGHDT and CDR2 is YNNKEL in the germline V gene (reference sequence). Trimming took 1 base from V and 1 from J, leaving 3 bases between them. The CDR3 coding sequence is TGTGCCAGCAGCCAAGTTGGCACAGATACGCAGTATTTT. Translation: CASSQVGTDTQYF.

V usage is TRBV23-1 and J usage is TRBJ2-4; possibly TRBD1 or TRBD2 for D (6 bases each). TRBV23-1 is an open reading frame, and its role is uncertain. Trimming cost V 10 bases and J 8 bases, with 21 bases left between them. The CDR3 consists of 14 residues. Here the CDR3 reads CATKGGLRGDIQYF. The CDR3 region has the DNA TGCGCCACCAAGGGGGGACTCCGAGGGGACATTCAGTACTTC.

The chain couples TRBV9 to TRBJ2-1; the D gene could be TRBD1 or TRBD2 (6 bases each). Germline CDR1 reads SGDLS; CDR2 reads YYNGEE. Trimming took 4 bases from V and 2 from J, leaving 16 bases between them. The CDR3 runs 16 residues. CDR3 coding DNA: TGTGCCAGCAGCTTAGCGGTAGGGGGTACCTACAATGAGCAGTTCTTC. As protein: CASSLAVGGTYNEQFF.

The rearrangement uses TRBV7-3 and TRBJ1-1; D ambiguous. The CDR3 is 13 amino acids. V was cut by 5 bases and J by 5 bases, with 12 bases left in between. Germline V CDR1 and CDR2: SGHTA, FQGTGA. The CDR3, as DNA: TGTGCCAGCAGCGTTACCGCATTTACTGAAGCTTTCTTT. Translation gives CASSVTAFTEAFF.

The V gene is TRBV5-4, the J gene TRBJ2-7; no reliable D call. CDR3 length: 13 residues. Trimming removed 4 bases from V and 2 bases from J, with 10 bases in between. CDR1 and CDR2 (germline): SGHNT, YYREEE (reference sequence). The chain's CDR3 is CASSKDGPYEQYF. The CDR3 region has the DNA TGTGCCAGCAGCAAGGACGGCCCCTACGAGCAGTACTTC.

V usage is TRBV25-1 and J usage is TRBJ2-5, with D perhaps matching TRBD2 (5 bases). Trimming cost V 3 bases and J 7 bases, with 15 bases left between them. The CDR3 is made up of 14 amino acids. From germline, CDR1 is MGHDK and CDR2 SYGVNS. The CDR3 DNA sequence: TGTGCCAGCAGTGAGGGTGTGGTAGAGGGGACCCAGTACTTC. Translating gives CASSEGVVEGTQYF.

This clonotype was seen a single time. The chain has TRBV20-1 and TRBJ1-1, with D unclear. Per germline, CDR1 DFQATT and CDR2 SNEGSKA (reference sequence). The CDR3 covers 13 residues. The V gene lost 4 bases and the J gene lost 4 bases, with 13 bases spanning the gap. The CDR3 reads CSATFDPSTEAFF. The CDR3 DNA is TGCAGTGCTACCTTCGATCCGAGCACTGAAGCTTTCTTT.

This chain joins TRBV25-1 and TRBJ2-1; 9 bases agree with TRBD2. Germline CDR1 and CDR2: MGHDK and SYGVNS. The CDR3 runs 15 residues. Trimming at V came to 4 bases and at J to 5 bases, leaving 6 bases not matched to a gene. In DNA, the CDR3 is TGTGCCAGCAGTGGGGCGGGGGGGCTGAACAATGAGCAGTTCTTC. This codes for CASSGAGGLNNEQFF.

V gene TRBV2 combines with J gene TRBJ2-3; 8 bases are shared with TRBD1. The length of the CDR3 is 14 residues. Germline loops: CDR1 SNHLY, CDR2 FYNNEI. The J segment lost 0 bases and the V segment lost 4 bases, leaving 0 bases of the junction unmatched. The CDR3 region is CASSGDRSTDTQYF. The CDR3 DNA is TGTGCCAGCAGTGGGGACAGGAGCACAGATACGCAGTATTTT.

The chain combines TRBV29-1 with TRBJ2-2; 11 nucleotides line up with TRBD1. This CDR3 region has 13 residues. Germline V lookup: CDR1 SQVTM, CDR2 ANQGSEA. J lost 7 bases, V lost 8 bases, and 6 bases had no gene match. CDR3 bases: TGCAGCACGGCGGGACAGGGGGACGGGGAGCTGTTTTTT. It translates to CSTAGQGDGELFF.

J is TRBJ1-5 and V is TRBV20-1; D not resolved. Trimming took 3 bases from V and 7 from J, leaving 13 bases between them. The CDR3 loop spans 13 amino acids. In germline, CDR1 is DFQATT, CDR2 SNEGSKA (reference sequence). The CDR3 region has the DNA TGCAGTGCTAGGGGAGAACCCAACCAGCCCCAGCATTTT. Its translation is CSARGEPNQPQHF.

DNA of the CDR3: TGCAGCGTGTCGTTCGGGGGCTACTACAATGAGCAGTTCTTC. It specifies CSVSFGGYYNEQFF. This sequence joins TRBV29-1 and TRBJ2-1; possibly TRBD1 or TRBD2 for D (6 bases each). The V gene's germline CDR1 is SQVTM and CDR2 ANQGSEA. Trimming stripped 6 bases from V and 3 bases from J, with 15 bases between. CDR3 length: 14 residues.

This chain joins TRBV3-1 and TRBJ1-1, with D possibly being TRBD1 (6 bases). Germline assignment: CDR1 LGHDT and CDR2 YNNKEL (reference sequence). This CDR3 region has 13 residues. V shed 4 bases and J shed 5 bases, with 11 bases lying between them. CDR3 DNA sequence: TGTGCCAGCAGCCCACAAAGGGGGACTGAAGCTTTCTTT. It is translated as CASSPQRGTEAFF.